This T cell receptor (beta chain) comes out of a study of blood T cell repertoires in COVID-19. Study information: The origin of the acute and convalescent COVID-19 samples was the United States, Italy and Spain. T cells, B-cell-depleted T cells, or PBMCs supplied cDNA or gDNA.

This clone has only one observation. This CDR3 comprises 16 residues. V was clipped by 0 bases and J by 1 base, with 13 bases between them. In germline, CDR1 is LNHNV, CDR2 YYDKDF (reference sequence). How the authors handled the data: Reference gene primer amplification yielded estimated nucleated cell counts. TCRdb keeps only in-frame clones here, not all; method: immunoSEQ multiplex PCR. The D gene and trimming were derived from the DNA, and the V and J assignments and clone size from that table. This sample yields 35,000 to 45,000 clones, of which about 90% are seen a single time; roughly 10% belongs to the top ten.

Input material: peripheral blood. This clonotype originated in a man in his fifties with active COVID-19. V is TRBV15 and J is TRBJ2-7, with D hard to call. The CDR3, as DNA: TGTGCCACCAGCAGAGATAGAACGAGATTGTCCTACGAGCAGTACTTC. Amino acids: CATSRDRTRLSYEQYF.